These 30 T cell receptor beta chains share one sample of origin, sequenced in a study of blood T cell repertoires in COVID-19. The table came from immunoSEQ multiplex PCR; TCRdb's copy has only in-frame clones and leaves some out. Seen here are tens of thousands of clones, roughly 78% observed once, and the top ten hold approximately 1.2%. The sequenced sample was peripheral blood. The receptor source for this set is a woman older than 75 with acute or convalescent COVID-19.

The chain couples TRBV10-1 to TRBJ1-3; D uncertain. CDR1 WNHNN and CDR2 SYGVQD come from the germline V gene (reference sequence). V was shortened by 5 bases and J by 2 bases, with 7 bases between the two germline ends. This CDR3 has 13 residues. CDR3 loop: CASSPDTGNTIYF. For the CDR3, the DNA is TGCGCCAGCAGTCCAGACACTGGAAACACCATATATTTT.

The V gene is TRBV6-6, the J gene TRBJ2-7; no definite D call. The CDR3 loop spans 11 amino acids. Germline loops: CDR1 MNHNY, CDR2 SVGAGI (reference sequence). Trimming removed 5 bases at V and 7 bases at J, with 9 bases between. The CDR3 bases are TGTGCCAGCAGTACCCTTGAGGAGCAGTACTTC. Translation gives CASSTLEEQYF.

The V and J genes are TRBV4-2 and TRBJ1-5, with D maybe TRBD1 (6 bases). Germline assignment: CDR1 LGHNA and CDR2 YNFKEQ. V was pared by 0 bases and J by 2 bases, with 8 bases between. CDR3 length: 15 residues. CDR3 sequence: CASSQESGGNQPQHF. The CDR3 region has the DNA TGTGCCAGCAGCCAAGAGTCAGGGGGCAATCAGCCCCAGCATTTT.

This clone was found once. This sequence joins TRBV3-1 (or the pseudogene TRBV3-2) and TRBJ1-3, with TRBD1 matching over 8 bases. Germline CDR1 is LGHDT and CDR2 is YNNKEL (reference sequence). The CDR3 contains 13 residues. After removal of 6 bases from V and 4 bases from J, the junction contained 2 bases not matched to a gene. The CDR3 nucleotides are TGTGCCAGCAGGGGGACAGGAGGAAACACCATATATTTT. It translates to CASRGTGGNTIYF.

The chain has TRBV5-1 and TRBJ2-7; TRBD2 matches 8 bases. Trimming took 0 bases from V and 3 from J; bases not matched to a gene: 5. CDR1 and CDR2 from the germline V gene are SGHRS and YFSETQ. The CDR3 covers 15 residues. The CDR3 nucleotides read TGCGCCAGCAGCTTGGGGAGCGGGGGCAGCTACGAGCAGTACTTC. Amino acid sequence: CASSLGSGGSYEQYF.

This sequence joins TRBV3-1 (or the pseudogene TRBV3-2) and TRBJ2-2; possibly TRBD2 for D (7 bases). Germline V gene lookup returns CDR1 LGHDT and CDR2 YNNKEL (reference sequence). V gave up 4 bases and J gave up 6 bases, with 15 bases separating them. The CDR3 extends over 15 amino acids. CDR3 bases: TGTGCCAGCAGCCGACTAGGGGGGGAGGCCGGGGAGCTGTTTTTT. Translation: CASSRLGGEAGELFF.

This clone was seen a few times. This chain joins TRBV14 and TRBJ1-1; 8 bases are a match to TRBD1. V was clipped by 4 bases and J by 1 base; unmatched bases: 5. This CDR3 spans 15 amino acids. CDR1 is SGHDN, CDR2 FVKESK, per germline. CDR3 sequence: CASSLLGQGNTEAFF. The CDR3 DNA follows: TGTGCCAGCAGCCTCCTCGGACAGGGGAACACTGAAGCTTTCTTT. Full variable domain (rest looked up from reference TRBV14 and TRBJ1-1): EAGVTQFPSHSVIEKGQTVTLRCDPISGHDNLYWYRRVMGKEIKFLLHFVKESKQDESGMPNNRFLAERTGGTYSTLKVQPAELEDSGVYFCASSLLGQGNTEAFFGQGTRLTVV.

CDR3 sequence (DNA): TGTGCCAGCAGCTTAGAACCCGAGGGGGGGGATTTTTGGACCCAGTACTTC. Translating gives CASSLEPEGGDFWTQYF. The chain carries TRBV11-2 and TRBJ2-5; D perhaps matches TRBD2 (7 bases). The V gene lost 0 bases and the J gene lost 7 bases, with 21 bases spanning the gap. The CDR3 has 17 amino acids. CDR1 is SGHAT and CDR2 is FQNNGV in the germline V gene. Filled out from reference TRBV11-2 and TRBJ2-5, the complete variable domain reads EAGVAQSPRYKIIEKRQSVAFWCNPISGHATLYWYQQILGQGPKLLIQFQNNGVVDDSQLPKDRFSAERLKGVDSTLKIQPAKLEDSAVYLCASSLEPEGGDFWTQYFGPGTRLLVL.

The CDR3 sequence: CASSHGQTYEQYF. The CDR3 coding sequence is TGTGCCAGCTCACATGGACAGACATACGAGCAGTACTTC. The chain combines TRBV18 with TRBJ2-7; D might be TRBD1 (6 bases). Germline V CDR1 and CDR2: KGHSH, LQKENI. This CDR3 is 13 amino acids long. V gave up 4 bases and J gave up 4 bases, with 11 bases separating them.

The V gene is TRBV28, the J gene TRBJ2-3; TRBD1 agrees at 9 bases. This CDR3 spans 16 amino acids. The J segment lost 1 base and the V segment lost 5 bases, leaving 7 bases of the junction unmatched. The germline gives CDR1 MDHEN, CDR2 SYDVKM. CDR3 residues: CASSPGTGIRTDTQYF. The CDR3 DNA follows: TGTGCCAGCAGTCCCGGGACAGGGATTCGCACAGATACGCAGTATTTT.

The rearrangement links TRBV5-1 to TRBJ1-2, with D possibly matching TRBD1 (5 bases). Trimming stripped 4 bases from V and 5 bases from J, with 21 bases between. The CDR3 is 16 residues long. Germline CDR1 reads SGHRS; CDR2 reads YFSETQ. The CDR3 nucleotides are TGCGCCAGCAGCCCGGGGGACGAGGGCGCAGGGTATGGCTACACCTTC. Amino acids: CASSPGDEGAGYGYTF.

The chain carries TRBV19 and TRBJ2-4; 7 positions agree with TRBD2. J was trimmed by 0 bases and V by 8 bases; bases with no gene match: 1. Germline lookup yields CDR1 LNHDA and CDR2 SQIVND (reference sequence). This CDR3 comprises 13 residues. The CDR3 bases are TGTGCCAGTCGCGGGGGAGCCAAAAACATTCAGTACTTC. The encoded protein is CASRGGAKNIQYF. Looking up the rest from reference TRBV19 and TRBJ2-4 gives the full variable domain: DGGITQSPKYLFRKEGQNVTLSCEQNLNHDAMYWYRQDPGQGLRLIYYSQIVNDFQKGDIAEGYSVSREKKESFPLTVTSAQKNPTAFYLCASRGGAKNIQYFGAGTRLSVL.

V and J are TRBV5-1 and TRBJ2-6; D gene ambiguous. The CDR3 loop spans 15 amino acids. Germline V gene lookup returns CDR1 SGHRS and CDR2 YFSETQ. Deletions cut 3 bases from V and 0 bases from J, with 7 bases between. CDR3 in DNA: TGCGCCAGCAGCTCAATGTCCTCTGGGGCCAACGTCCTGACTTTC. Its protein is CASSSMSSGANVLTF.

On this clone itself: Germline and junction disagree at one end, which may indicate a read error. The chain uses TRBV3-1 (or the pseudogene TRBV3-2) and TRBJ2-1; TRBD2 aligns across 10 bases. Germline CDR1 and CDR2: LGHDT and YNNKEL (reference sequence). The CDR3 sequence is 17 residues long. The CDR3 reads CASRQAGSGRAIHEQFF. DNA for the CDR3: TGTGCCAGCAGGCAAGCAGGGAGCGGGAGGGCCATCCATGAGCAGTTCTTC.

J is TRBJ1-2 and V is TRBV14; D is perhaps TRBD1 (5 bases). Trimming took 0 bases from V and 7 from J, leaving 15 bases between them. The CDR3 has 15 residues. Germline values: CDR1 SGHDN, CDR2 FVKESK. The CDR3 coding sequence is TGTGCCAGCAGCCAAGAGGACATCCGAAGGAGTGGCTACACCTTC. This encodes CASSQEDIRRSGYTF.

This clone has more than one count but fewer than ten. The J gene is TRBJ1-1, the V gene TRBV10-2, with D possibly being TRBD1 (6 bases). The germline V and J ends were trimmed by 3 bases and 4 bases, with 9 bases remaining between them. The CDR3 consists of 13 residues. Germline V gene lookup returns CDR1 WSHSY and CDR2 SAAADI. The CDR3 loop reads CASSEQTGTEAFF. The DNA for the CDR3 is TGCGCCAGCAGTGAACAGACAGGCACTGAAGCTTTCTTT.

This chain links TRBV7-9 with TRBJ1-5, with TRBD1 identical over 8 bases. This CDR3 has 14 residues. V was pared by 5 bases and J by 3 bases, with 3 bases of the junction left unmatched. The germline CDR1 and CDR2 sequences are SEHNR and FQNEAQ (reference sequence). This CDR3 reads CASSAGQDNQPQHF. The CDR3 DNA sequence: TGTGCCAGCAGCGCGGGACAGGACAATCAGCCCCAGCATTTT.

The chain recombines TRBV10-3 with TRBJ1-2, with D possibly matching TRBD1 (6 bases). CDR1 ENHRY and CDR2 SYGVKD come from the germline V gene. The ends were cut back, 1 base at V and 4 bases at J, with 7 bases in the middle. The CDR3 is made up of 13 amino acids. CDR3: CAISELDSYGYTF. Here the CDR3 DNA reads TGTGCCATCAGTGAGTTGGACAGCTATGGCTACACCTTC.

This chain uses TRBV6-4 with TRBJ1-2, with 7 positions matching TRBD1. The length of the CDR3 is 14 residues. Trimming at V came to 8 bases and at J to 4 bases, leaving 10 bases not matched to a gene. Germline V gene lookup returns CDR1 MRHNA and CDR2 SNTAGT. The CDR3 loop is CASPYIRDSYGYTF. CDR3 in DNA: TGTGCCAGCCCTTACATCCGGGACAGCTATGGCTACACCTTC.

J is TRBJ2-5 and V is TRBV7-9; the match to TRBD2 covers 10 bases. With V trimmed by 5 bases and J by 3 bases, 6 bases remained unmatched. This CDR3 contains 15 residues. The germline CDR1 and CDR2 sequences are SEHNR and FQNEAQ (reference sequence). The chain's CDR3 is CASSVRLAGEETQYF. CDR3 nucleotides: TGTGCCAGCAGCGTAAGACTAGCGGGTGAAGAGACCCAGTACTTC.

This chain links TRBV20-1 with TRBJ1-5; 7 bases are shared with TRBD1. The CDR3 sequence is 16 residues long. V gave up 3 bases and J gave up 1 base; unmatched junction bases: 9. Per germline, CDR1 DFQATT and CDR2 SNEGSKA (reference sequence). In DNA form, the CDR3 reads TGCAGTGCTAGTAACTCCGGGACAGCCAGCAATCAGCCCCAGCATTTT. This sequence encodes CSASNSGTASNQPQHF.

The chain uses TRBV19 and TRBJ2-3, with a possible D match to TRBD2 (5 bases). V lost 5 bases to trimming and J lost 2 bases, with 14 bases between them. Germline CDR1 is LNHDA and CDR2 is SQIVND (reference sequence). The CDR3 loop spans 15 amino acids. The CDR3 nucleotides are TGTGCCAGTAGTCCCACTAGTGGGGTCACAGATACGCAGTATTTT. Residues: CASSPTSGVTDTQYF.

The chain is built from TRBV5-1 and TRBJ1-1, with D maybe TRBD1 (6 bases). This CDR3 has 17 amino acids. Germline V gene data show CDR1 as SGHRS and CDR2 as YFSETQ. Trimming cost V 4 bases and J 0 bases, with 19 bases left between them. CDR3 nucleotide sequence: TGCGCCAGCAGCCCAGCGACAGGTACTCTACTGAACACTGAAGCTTTCTTT. Its protein product is CASSPATGTLLNTEAFF.

V gene TRBV5-4 combines with J gene TRBJ1-5; D might be TRBD1 (5 bases). CDR3 length: 15 residues. CDR1 is SGHNT and CDR2 is YYREEE in the germline V gene (reference sequence). Trimming pared 0 bases from V and 2 bases from J, leaving 9 bases between. This chain's CDR3 is CASSLDGGGNQPQHF. The CDR3, as DNA: TGTGCCAGCAGCTTGGACGGGGGGGGCAATCAGCCCCAGCATTTT.

The DNA for the CDR3 is TGTGCCAGTAGTATAGTTCCGACTAGCGGGGGACCCTTAAGGGAGACCCAGTACTTC. Translation gives CASSIVPTSGGPLRETQYF. This sequence joins TRBV19 and TRBJ2-5; 12 nucleotides line up with TRBD2. The CDR3 has 19 residues. Germline V gene data show CDR1 as LNHDA and CDR2 as SQIVND (reference sequence). Unmatched junction bases numbered 14, after V lost 1 base and J lost 5 bases. The variable domain in full, completed from reference TRBV19 and TRBJ2-5, reads DGGITQSPKYLFRKEGQNVTLSCEQNLNHDAMYWYRQDPGQGLRLIYYSQIVNDFQKGDIAEGYSVSREKKESFPLTVTSAQKNPTAFYLCASSIVPTSGGPLRETQYFGPGTRLLVL.

The chain recombines TRBV27 with TRBJ2-5; 7 bases agree with TRBD1. Trimming took 5 bases from V and 8 from J; bases not matched to a gene: 8. The CDR3 covers 13 residues. Germline V gives CDR1 MNHEY, CDR2 SMNVEV (reference sequence). CDR3 residues: CASSIQGFTTQYF. The CDR3 DNA reads as TGTGCCAGCAGTATACAGGGGTTCACAACCCAGTACTTC.

The chain recombines TRBV6-5 with TRBJ1-1; D is ambiguous. Germline V gene data show CDR1 as MNHEY and CDR2 as SVGAGI. V was clipped by 6 bases and J by 3 bases, with 17 bases between them. This CDR3 has 15 residues. CDR3 nucleotides: TGTGCCAGCAGCAAATCTTTAAGGGAGGACACTGAAGCTTTCTTT. Its protein is CASSKSLREDTEAFF.

V gene TRBV7-2 combines with J gene TRBJ1-3; tentatively, D is TRBD1 (5 bases). This CDR3 has 14 amino acids. Germline loops: CDR1 SGHTA, CDR2 FQGNSA. Trimming shortened V by 5 bases and J by 1 base, and 9 bases separated the two germline ends. CDR3 sequence: CASSLTGSGNTIYF. The CDR3 nucleotides read TGTGCCAGCAGCCTTACAGGATCTGGAAACACCATATATTTT.

V and J are TRBV7-2 and TRBJ1-3; D is undetermined. V gave up 4 bases and J gave up 3 bases, with 13 bases separating them. This CDR3 contains 15 residues. Germline-derived CDR1 and CDR2 are SGHTA and FQGNSA. CDR3 loop: CASSSSAGLGNTIYF. The CDR3 DNA follows: TGTGCCAGCAGCTCTTCGGCGGGTCTTGGAAACACCATATATTTT. Drawing the rest from reference TRBV7-2 and TRBJ1-3, the complete variable domain is GAGVSQSPSNKVTEKGKDVELRCDPISGHTALYWYRQSLGQGLEFLIYFQGNSAPDKSGLPSDRFSAERTGGSVSTLTIQRTQQEDSAVYLCASSSSAGLGNTIYFGEGSWLTVV.

V usage is TRBV6-5 and J usage is TRBJ2-7, with 7 bases that match TRBD2. This CDR3 region has 13 residues. With 0 bases clipped from V and 9 bases from J, the junction kept 5 bases outside the gene matches. Germline V lookup: CDR1 MNHEY, CDR2 SVGAGI. DNA for the CDR3: TGTGCCAGCAGTTACTCTACGGGAGGAGTGCAGTACTTC. Translation: CASSYSTGGVQYF.